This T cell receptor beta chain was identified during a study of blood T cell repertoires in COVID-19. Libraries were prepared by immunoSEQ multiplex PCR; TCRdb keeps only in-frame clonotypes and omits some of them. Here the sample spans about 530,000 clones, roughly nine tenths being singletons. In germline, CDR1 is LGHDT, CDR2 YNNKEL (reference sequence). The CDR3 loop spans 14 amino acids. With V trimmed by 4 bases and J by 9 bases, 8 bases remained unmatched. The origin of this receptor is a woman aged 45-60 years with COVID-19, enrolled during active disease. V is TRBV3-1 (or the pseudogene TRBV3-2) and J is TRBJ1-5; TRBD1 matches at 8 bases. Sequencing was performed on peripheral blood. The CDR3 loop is CASSRDRGIRPQHF. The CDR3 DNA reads TGTGCCAGCAGCCGTGACAGGGGCATTCGGCCCCAGCATTTT.